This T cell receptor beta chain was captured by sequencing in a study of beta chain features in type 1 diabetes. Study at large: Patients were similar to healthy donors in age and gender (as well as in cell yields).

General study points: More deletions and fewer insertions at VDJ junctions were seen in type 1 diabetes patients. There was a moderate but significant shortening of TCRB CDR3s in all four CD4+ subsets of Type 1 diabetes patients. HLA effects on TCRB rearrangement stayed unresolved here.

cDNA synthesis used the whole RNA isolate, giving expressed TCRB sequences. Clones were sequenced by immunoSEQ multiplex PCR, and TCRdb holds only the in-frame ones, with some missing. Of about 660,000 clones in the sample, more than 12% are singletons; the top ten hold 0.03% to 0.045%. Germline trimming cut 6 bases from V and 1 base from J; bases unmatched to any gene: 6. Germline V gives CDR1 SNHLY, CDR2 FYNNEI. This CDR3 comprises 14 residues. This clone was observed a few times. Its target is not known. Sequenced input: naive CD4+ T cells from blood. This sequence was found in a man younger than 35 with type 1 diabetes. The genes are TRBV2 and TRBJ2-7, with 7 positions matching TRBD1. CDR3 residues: CASRGQVLSYEQYF. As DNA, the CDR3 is TGTGCCAGCAGAGGACAGGTCCTTTCCTACGAGCAGTACTTC.